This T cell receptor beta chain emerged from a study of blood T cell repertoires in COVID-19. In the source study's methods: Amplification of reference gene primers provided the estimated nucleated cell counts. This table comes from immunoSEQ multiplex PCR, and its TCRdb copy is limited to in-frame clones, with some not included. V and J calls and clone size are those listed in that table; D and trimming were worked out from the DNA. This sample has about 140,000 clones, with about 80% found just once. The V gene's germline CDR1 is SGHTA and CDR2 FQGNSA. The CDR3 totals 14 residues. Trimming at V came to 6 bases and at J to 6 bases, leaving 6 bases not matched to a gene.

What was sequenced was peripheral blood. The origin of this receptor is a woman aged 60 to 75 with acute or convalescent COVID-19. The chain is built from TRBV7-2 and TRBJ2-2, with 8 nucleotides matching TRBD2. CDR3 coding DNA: TGTGCCAGCAGACCGGGAGGGCCGCCCGGGGAGCTGTTTTTT. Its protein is CASRPGGPPGELFF.